The 3 T cell receptor beta chains below all came from one sample that was sequenced in a study of identical twins. TCRdb independently ran MiXCR on the 5' RACE reads; one entry per CDR3 protein. The table lists around 690,000 distinct CDR3 sequences, roughly 20% of them singletons. The data were also submitted as part of a second study, on T cells expressing NK-cell markers.

Sequenced sample: PBMCs. Source of these receptors: a woman aged 18-35 years in good health.

There are a few counts of this clonotype. The CDR3 loop is CASAKGTGPKAGGYTF. The DNA for the CDR3 is TGTGCCAGCGCGAAAGGAACAGGCCCGAAAGCAGGCGGCTACACCTTC. The rearrangement uses TRBV27 and TRBJ1-2; possible D gene TRBD1, 5 bases. V lost 8 bases and J lost 8, with 27 bases in between. The CDR3 contains 16 residues. From germline, CDR1 is MNHEY and CDR2 SMNVEV (reference sequence).

The CDR3 sequence: CASSLGTGGEETQYF. The CDR3, as DNA: TGTGCCAGCAGCTTAGGGACAGGGGGCGAAGAGACCCAGTACTTC. This chain connects TRBV7-7 to TRBJ2-5, with TRBD1 matching 11 bases. The V segment lost 1 base and the J segment 3 bases; nucleotides outside the gene matches: 1. In germline, CDR1 is SSHAT, CDR2 FNYEAQ (reference sequence). This CDR3 has 15 residues.

The gene calls are TRBV7-8 and TRBJ2-7; no definite D call. CDR3 length: 14 residues. The germline V and J ends were trimmed by 5 bases and 6 bases, with 17 bases remaining between them. Germline CDR1 SGHVS, CDR2 FQNEAQ. CDR3 bases: TGTGCCAGCAGCCCAAACATAGGACCACTCGAGCAGTACTTC. This gives the protein CASSPNIGPLEQYF.